The 22 T cell receptor beta chains below all came from one sample that was sequenced in a study of shared clonotypes between healthy human individuals. Naive CD8 cells lacked CD45RO and underwent positive selection for CCR7, leaving out terminally differentiated effector memory CD45RA+ cells. Libraries were prepared by immunoSEQ multiplex PCR; TCRdb keeps only in-frame clonotypes and omits some of them. The table includes approximately 810,000 clones, about 91% detected once. Sequencing was carried out using naive CD8+ T cells sorted from blood. These receptors were obtained from a man aged 25 to 40 in good health.

CDR3 DNA: TGTGCCAGCAGTACCCGACGGAATTACGAGCAGTACTTC. This encodes CASSTRRNYEQYF. The rearrangement joins TRBV2 to TRBJ2-7; unclear D gene. This CDR3 has 13 residues. Germline V gene sequence: CDR1 SNHLY, CDR2 FYNNEI. The V end lost 5 bases, the J end lost 4 bases, and 12 bases lay between the germline ends.

The chain is built from TRBV7-2 and TRBJ1-2; no firm D call. Germline CDR1 is SGHTA and CDR2 is FQGNSA. The V gene lost 7 bases and the J gene lost 4 bases, with 7 bases spanning the gap. CDR3 size: 11 residues. The CDR3, as DNA: TGTGCCAGCACCTCCCGCTATGGCTACACCTTC. As protein: CASTSRYGYTF.

The J gene is TRBJ1-2, the V gene TRBV7-2, with D perhaps TRBD1 (6 bases). The CDR3 consists of 13 residues. Deletions cut 2 bases from V and 7 bases from J, with 11 bases between. Germline V gives CDR1 SGHTA, CDR2 FQGNSA. Here the CDR3 reads CASSLNGGFGYTF. In DNA form, the CDR3 reads TGTGCCAGCAGCTTAAATGGGGGCTTTGGCTACACCTTC. Full variable domain (rest looked up from reference TRBV7-2 and TRBJ1-2): GAGVSQSPSNKVTEKGKDVELRCDPISGHTALYWYRQSLGQGLEFLIYFQGNSAPDKSGLPSDRFSAERTGGSVSTLTIQRTQQEDSAVYLCASSLNGGFGYTFGSGTRLTVV.

V and J are TRBV5-1 and TRBJ1-1, with D perhaps TRBD1 (6 bases). From germline, CDR1 is SGHRS and CDR2 YFSETQ. This CDR3 is built from 14 residues. Trimming removed 4 bases at V and 0 bases at J, with 10 bases between. As DNA, the CDR3 is TGCGCCAGCAGCACGGACAGTATGAACACTGAAGCTTTCTTT. Encoded protein: CASSTDSMNTEAFF.

This sequence joins TRBV30 and TRBJ2-2; D not certain. V gave up 8 bases and J gave up 6 bases, with 10 bases separating them. CDR1 is GTSNPN and CDR2 is SVGIG in the germline V gene (reference sequence). The CDR3 is made up of 11 amino acids. CDR3 residues: CARRTSGELFF. The CDR3 coding sequence is TGTGCCCGCCGCACCTCCGGGGAGCTGTTTTTT.

V is TRBV25-1 and J is TRBJ1-1; TRBD1 matches at 8 bases. Germline assignment: CDR1 MGHDK and CDR2 SYGVNS. V gave up 8 bases and J gave up 11 bases; unmatched junction bases: 10. There are 12 residues in the CDR3. The CDR3 bases are TGTGCCAGCGGACAGGGCCGGGCCGGGGCTTTCTTT. It encodes CASGQGRAGAFF.

The chain uses TRBV14 and TRBJ2-7, with no clear D. CDR1 and CDR2 from the germline V gene are SGHDN and FVKESK. The CDR3 runs to 14 residues. V gave up 4 bases and J gave up 3 bases, with 13 bases separating them. The CDR3: CASSPGWKVYEQYF. The CDR3 DNA follows: TGTGCCAGCAGCCCCGGATGGAAGGTCTACGAGCAGTACTTC.

V gene TRBV28 combines with J gene TRBJ1-4; D might be TRBD1 (5 bases). This CDR3 is 15 amino acids long. V was shortened by 7 bases and J by 2 bases, with 14 bases between the two germline ends. Germline V CDR1 and CDR2: MDHEN, SYDVKM. DNA for the CDR3: TGTGCCAGCACATATGGGACTACGACTAATGAAAAACTGTTTTTT. Translating gives CASTYGTTTNEKLFF.

The rearrangement links TRBV9 to TRBJ2-1; TRBD2 matches at 10 bases. With V trimmed by 4 bases and J by 4 bases, 11 bases remained unmatched. The germline V gene has CDR1 SGDLS and CDR2 YYNGEE. The CDR3 covers 17 residues. The CDR3 loop is CASSPHLLAGEYNEQFF. The CDR3, as DNA: TGTGCCAGCAGCCCCCACCTCCTAGCGGGAGAGTACAATGAGCAGTTCTTC.

This clone was recorded a few times. CDR3 in DNA: TGTGCCTGGAGTGGTGGGACAGGTCTCTACGAGCAGTACTTC. This gives the protein CAWSGGTGLYEQYF. The chain couples TRBV30 to TRBJ2-7, with 8 bases aligning to TRBD1. Germline V gene lookup returns CDR1 GTSNPN and CDR2 SVGIG (reference sequence). CDR3 length equals 14 residues. The J segment lost 3 bases and the V segment lost 1 base, leaving 5 bases of the junction unmatched. Complete variable domain (other parts from reference TRBV30 and TRBJ2-7): SQTIHQWPATLVQPVGSPLSLECTVEGTSNPNLYWYRQAAGRGLQLLFYSVGIGQISSEVPQNLSASRPQDRQFILSSKKLLLSDSGFYLCAWSGGTGLYEQYFGPGTRLTVT.

The V call is TRBV7-2, the J call TRBJ2-7; weak D call: TRBD2 (6 bases). The germline V gene has CDR1 SGHTA and CDR2 FQGNSA. CDR3 length: 15 amino acids. The V and J ends lost 0 bases and 3 bases respectively, with 12 bases between them. The CDR3 sequence: CASSLAILASYEQYF. CDR3 coding DNA: TGTGCCAGCAGCTTAGCGATTCTAGCGAGCTACGAGCAGTACTTC.

The chain links TRBV7-2 to TRBJ2-7, with 8 bases identical to TRBD2. The trim removed 7 bases at V and 0 bases at J, leaving 2 bases unmatched. CDR1 and CDR2 (germline): SGHTA, FQGNSA. The CDR3 covers 13 residues. In DNA form, the CDR3 reads TGTGCCAGCAAACTAGCGGCCTCCTACGAGCAGTACTTC. It specifies CASKLAASYEQYF.

This clone was observed once. V is TRBV11-2 and J is TRBJ2-3; a weak D match, TRBD2 (6 bases). The germline V gene has CDR1 SGHAT and CDR2 FQNNGV. This CDR3 is 16 amino acids long. Trimming left V 0 bases short and J 0 bases short, with 10 bases between. CDR3 sequence reads: CASSLDLSGSTDTQYF. CDR3 coding DNA: TGTGCCAGCAGCTTAGATCTGAGCGGGAGCACAGATACGCAGTATTTT.

Only one count was recorded for this clone. The gene calls are TRBV15 and TRBJ2-3; D remains unclear. In germline, CDR1 is LNHNV, CDR2 YYDKDF (reference sequence). The CDR3 covers 14 residues. V was cut by 9 bases and J by 0 bases, with 13 bases left in between. Written as DNA, the CDR3 is TGTGCCACTCTCCAGGAACAGAGCACAGATACGCAGTATTTT. Protein: CATLQEQSTDTQYF.

The chain combines TRBV27 with TRBJ1-2; TRBD1 aligns across 10 bases. With 5 bases clipped from V and 4 bases from J, the junction kept 7 bases outside the gene matches. This CDR3 is 15 amino acids long. Germline V lookup: CDR1 MNHEY, CDR2 SMNVEV (reference sequence). This CDR3 reads CASSTSWTGGYGYTF. The CDR3 DNA follows: TGTGCCAGCAGTACCTCTTGGACAGGGGGCTATGGCTACACCTTC.

This chain uses TRBV9 with TRBJ2-1, with 7 bases that match TRBD2. Germline V gene lookup returns CDR1 SGDLS and CDR2 YYNGEE. This CDR3 has 14 residues. With 3 bases clipped from V and 7 bases from J, the junction kept 7 bases outside the gene matches. CDR3 nucleotides: TGTGCCAGCAGCGCGGGGGGTGGGACTAATGAGCAGTTCTTC. It codes for CASSAGGGTNEQFF.

As to this clone: This CDR3 is also generated by other DNA sequences in the sample. V gene TRBV19 combines with J gene TRBJ2-1; 8 positions match TRBD2. CDR3 length: 15 residues. With V trimmed by 1 base and J by 1 base, 0 bases remained unmatched. Germline V CDR1 and CDR2: LNHDA, SQIVND (reference sequence). The CDR3 spells CASSIAGGSYNEQFF. Here the CDR3 DNA reads TGTGCCAGTAGTATAGCGGGAGGGTCCTACAATGAGCAGTTCTTC.

The gene calls are TRBV19 and TRBJ2-7; D unclear. CDR3 length equals 13 residues. The V end lost 3 bases, the J end lost 2 bases, and 8 bases lay between the germline ends. Germline lookup yields CDR1 LNHDA and CDR2 SQIVND (reference sequence). As DNA, the CDR3 is TGTGCCAGTAGTATCGGGTCCGCCTACGAGCAGTACTTC. Amino acids: CASSIGSAYEQYF.

The chain has TRBV29-1 and TRBJ2-5; the match to TRBD2 covers 8 bases. With V trimmed by 4 bases and J by 4 bases, 8 bases remained unmatched. This CDR3 is built from 14 residues. Germline-derived CDR1 and CDR2 are SQVTM and ANQGSEA. The CDR3 spells CSVVPAGGPETQYF. The CDR3, as DNA: TGCAGCGTTGTACCTGCGGGAGGACCAGAGACCCAGTACTTC.

The genes are TRBV6-5 and TRBJ1-1; D remains ambiguous. Germline V gives CDR1 MNHEY, CDR2 SVGAGI. There are 12 residues in the CDR3. V was pared by 7 bases and J by 1 base, with 7 bases between. CDR3 residues: CASITENTEAFF. CDR3 nucleotides: TGTGCCAGCATCACAGAGAACACTGAAGCTTTCTTT.

CDR3 in amino acids: CASSLVGGFSYNEQFF. In DNA form, the CDR3 reads TGTGCCAGCAGCTTGGTGGGGGGATTCTCCTACAATGAGCAGTTCTTC. The J gene is TRBJ2-1, the V gene TRBV5-6; weak D call: TRBD2 (6 bases). Trimming took off 0 bases at V and 0 bases at J, with 10 bases between the two ends. CDR1 is SGHDT and CDR2 is YYEEEE in the germline V gene. The CDR3 is made up of 16 amino acids. Full variable domain (rest looked up from reference TRBV5-6 and TRBJ2-1): DAGVTQSPTHLIKTRGQQVTLRCSPKSGHDTVSWYQQALGQGPQFIFQYYEEEERQRGNFPDRFSGHQFPNYSSELNVNALLLGDSALYLCASSLVGGFSYNEQFFGPGTRLTVL.

This clone has a handful of counts. The chain is built from TRBV29-1 and TRBJ2-1; possible D gene TRBD2, 5 bases. Germline V gene lookup returns CDR1 SQVTM and CDR2 ANQGSEA. The CDR3 contains 11 residues. Trimming removed 3 bases at V and 9 bases at J, with 9 bases between. CDR3 nucleotides: TGCAGCGTTGATATGAGGGTTGAGCAGTTCTTC. It encodes CSVDMRVEQFF.